A selection of T cell receptor beta chains follows, all from one sample in a study of T cell repertoires in cytomegalovirus infection. TCRdb reanalysed the reads using MiXCR and keeps one entry per CDR3 protein. The sample records more than 250,000 distinct CDR3 sequences, approximately 25% being singletons. No antigens are known for them. This material consisted of cultured PBMCs, taken from culture after CMV antigen stimulation. The receptors originated from a human donor in good health (CMV status not recorded). Some clones in this sample may be carry-over from other donors' samples. Both conserved end residues are part of each CDR3.

V gene,CDR3 protein
TRBV2,CASSEGRGANVLTF
TRBV10-3,CAISEPRTNTGELFF
TRBV9,CASSVGPAGVSYEQYF
TRBV12-3/TRBV12-4,CASTMGLYSDTQYF
TRBV7-9,CASSGGLVPYNEQFF
TRBV19,CASSPGVNRGRVTGELFF
TRBV7-3,CASSYLGEITQYF
TRBV12-3/TRBV12-4,CASSLAGTTNEKLFF
TRBV12-3/TRBV12-4,CASRRQGVRTEAFF
TRBV12-3/TRBV12-4,CASSPHVLARAFF
TRBV7-9,CASSATLAGANVLTF
TRBV7-2,CASSRAPSEKLFF
TRBV28,CASSLYQGSSYEQYF
TRBV19,CASSIGTGLNTEAFF
TRBV6-2/TRBV6-3,CASSYLGNEQFF
TRBV12-5,CASGLVLGQGANYGYTF
TRBV30,CAWSVRGRDTQYF
TRBV6-1,CASSPPGQLSTDTQYF
TRBV20-1,CSAAAGVGLGETQYF
TRBV6-2/TRBV6-3,CASSYSRVATQYF
TRBV7-2,CASSFQAGGVETQYF
TRBV19,CASSIVNSGREEQYF
TRBV4-3,CASSQGTGTYEQYF